This T cell receptor (beta chain) originates from a study of blood T cell repertoires in COVID-19. In the study overall: Acute-phase and convalescent COVID-19 samples originated in the United States, Italy and Spain. Sample material is recorded as cDNA or gDNA derived from T cells, B-cell-depleted T cells, or PBMCs.

Profiled with immunoSEQ multiplex PCR; TCRdb holds only in-frame clones, not every one. The table has 150,000 to 200,000 clones, 85% to 90% seen once; the top ten hold approximately 4%. The CDR3 is made up of 15 amino acids. V gave up 3 bases and J gave up 7 bases; unmatched junction bases: 11. Germline assignment: CDR1 SGHTA and CDR2 FQGNSA. What was sequenced was peripheral blood. The TCR comes from a woman in her sixties or seventies with acute or convalescent COVID-19. This chain uses TRBV7-2 with TRBJ1-1; TRBD1 matches at 7 bases. CDR3: CASSFRTGGDGEAFF. The CDR3, as DNA: TGTGCCAGCAGCTTCCGGACAGGAGGCGACGGTGAAGCTTTCTTT.